The 10 T cell receptor beta chains reported below all come from one sample, sequenced in a study of tumor-infiltrating lymphocytes in localized non-small cell lung cancer. Some clones are missing from TCRdb's copy, which holds only in-frame ones; the method was immunoSEQ multiplex PCR. The sample lists some 15,000 clones, about four fifths seen once, with approximately 2.6% in the top ten. Sequencing was performed on lung tumor tissue. Receptors originate from a human donor with non-small cell lung cancer.

The rearrangement joins TRBV20-1 to TRBJ1-2; the D is unclear. The length of the CDR3 is 11 residues. V lost 3 bases and J lost 8, with 10 bases in between. Germline V gene lookup returns CDR1 DFQATT and CDR2 SNEGSKA (reference sequence). CDR3 region: CSASGDLGYTF. CDR3 nucleotides: TGCAGTGCTAGCGGGGATCTAGGCTACACCTTC.

The chain joins TRBV6-5 to TRBJ2-7, with D perhaps matching TRBD1 or TRBD2 (5 bases each). V lost 5 bases and J lost 5, with 10 bases in between. The CDR3 runs 12 residues. The V gene's germline CDR1 is MNHEY and CDR2 SVGAGI. CDR3 sequence (DNA): TGTGCCAGCAGTCCCCGGGGCCACGAGCAGTACTTC. Its protein product is CASSPRGHEQYF.

This clone was seen a handful of times. The chain recombines TRBV15 with TRBJ2-7; no clear D. This CDR3 spans 13 amino acids. In germline, CDR1 is LNHNV, CDR2 YYDKDF (reference sequence). V was clipped by 3 bases and J by 5 bases, with 11 bases between them. In nucleotides, the CDR3 is TGTGCCACCAGCAGGCGGCATGGGGACGAGCAGTACTTC. Amino acid sequence: CATSRRHGDEQYF.

The chain employs TRBV15 and TRBJ2-3, with D possibly TRBD2 on 6 matching bases. CDR3 length: 17 amino acids. The ends were cut back, 0 bases at V and 2 bases at J, with 15 bases in the middle. The V gene's germline CDR1 is LNHNV and CDR2 YYDKDF (reference sequence). As DNA, the CDR3 is TGTGCCACCAGCAGAGATCACAGTGGAGGGGCCACAGATACGCAGTATTTT. Its protein is CATSRDHSGGATDTQYF. The entire variable domain, with the rest obtained from reference TRBV15 and TRBJ2-3, is as follows: DAMVIQNPRYQVTQFGKPVTLSCSQTLNHNVMYWYQQKSSQAPKLLFHYYDKDFNNEADTPDNFQSRRPNTSFCFLDIRSPGLGDTAMYLCATSRDHSGGATDTQYFGPGTRLTVL.

CDR3 DNA: TGTGCCAGCAGTGACGGGCAGTCAGCCGATACGCAGTATTTT. It codes for CASSDGQSADTQYF. The chain uses TRBV6-4 and TRBJ2-3; unclear D gene. V lost 2 bases to trimming and J lost 6 bases, with 12 bases between them. Germline CDR1 MRHNA, CDR2 SNTAGT. The CDR3 runs to 14 residues.

This clone turned up a few times. The CDR3 bases are TGTGCCAGCAATGGTCGGGGAATGAACACCGGGGAGCTGTTTTTT. It yields the protein CASNGRGMNTGELFF. V gene TRBV2 combines with J gene TRBJ2-2; D is perhaps TRBD2 (5 bases). Trimming removed 7 bases at V and 1 base at J, with 13 bases between. This CDR3 contains 15 residues. Germline CDR1 and CDR2: SNHLY and FYNNEI. Full variable domain (rest looked up from reference TRBV2 and TRBJ2-2): EPEVTQTPSHQVTQMGQEVILRCVPISNHLYFYWYRQILGQKVEFLVSFYNNEISEKSEIFDDQFSVERPDGSNFTLKIRSTKLEDSAMYFCASNGRGMNTGELFFGEGSRLTVL.

This sequence joins TRBV10-3 and TRBJ1-2, with 7 nucleotides matching TRBD1. Looked up from germline, CDR1 is ENHRY and CDR2 is SYGVKD. Losses at the gene ends were 0 bases for V and 5 bases for J; bases not matched to a gene: 3. The CDR3 loop spans 14 amino acids. The CDR3 DNA reads as TGTGCCATCAGTGAGTCAGGACAGGCGTATGGCTACACCTTC. Residues: CAISESGQAYGYTF.

The V gene is TRBV2, the J gene TRBJ2-2; the match to TRBD1 covers 7 bases. The length of the CDR3 is 15 residues. CDR1 and CDR2 (germline): SNHLY, FYNNEI. The V gene end was trimmed by 6 bases and the J gene end by 1 base; junction bases not matched to a gene: 5. The CDR3 coding sequence is TGTGCCAGCAGGCGGGCAGGGGGGAACACCGGGGAGCTGTTTTTT. Its protein product is CASRRAGGNTGELFF.

This chain uses TRBV30 with TRBJ2-7; TRBD1 agrees at 8 bases. The CDR3 spans 13 residues. Trimming at V came to 3 bases and at J to 4 bases, leaving 5 bases not matched to a gene. Looked up from germline, CDR1 is GTSNPN and CDR2 is SVGIG (reference sequence). Written as DNA, the CDR3 is TGTGCCTGGAGGGACAGGGTGACGTACGAGCAGTACTTC. It translates to CAWRDRVTYEQYF.

The V and J genes are TRBV18 and TRBJ1-1; 7 nucleotides match TRBD1. After removal of 3 bases from V and 4 bases from J, the junction contained 8 bases not matched to a gene. The CDR3 contains 15 residues. Germline V gene lookup returns CDR1 KGHSH and CDR2 LQKENI. In DNA, the CDR3 is TGTGCCAGCTCACCGACCGACAGGGTTCCCACTGAAGCTTTCTTT. It encodes CASSPTDRVPTEAFF.